Shown below are 27 T cell receptor beta chains from a single sample sequenced in a study of blood T cell repertoires in COVID-19. TCRdb keeps only in-frame clones here, not all; method: immunoSEQ multiplex PCR. Of some 330,000 clones in the sample, around nine tenths were seen once. The sequencing sample was made of peripheral blood. These receptors were obtained from a woman aged 45 to 65 with active or convalescent COVID-19.

CDR3 in amino acids: CASTQDRGRGEPQHF. CDR3 DNA sequence: TGTGCCAGCACTCAGGACAGGGGACGTGGTGAGCCCCAGCATTTT. This chain links TRBV2 with TRBJ1-5; 9 bases are shared with TRBD1. Germline V CDR1 and CDR2: SNHLY, FYNNEI. Trimming at V came to 7 bases and at J to 8 bases, leaving 12 bases not matched to a gene. CDR3 length: 15 residues.

The chain carries TRBV7-1 and TRBJ2-5; the D is unclear. TRBV7-1 is noted as an ORF with a role that remains uncertain. V was trimmed by 3 bases and J by 5 bases, leaving 7 bases between them. This CDR3 has 12 amino acids. Here the CDR3 reads CASSSYGETQYF. The CDR3 DNA reads TGTGCCAGCAGCTCCTACGGTGAGACCCAGTACTTC.

This chain connects TRBV5-1 to TRBJ2-7; the D is unclear. The CDR3 contains 14 residues. CDR1 is SGHRS and CDR2 is YFSETQ in the germline V gene. Between the trimmed V and J ends, which lost 0 bases and 3 bases, there was a span of 10 bases. The CDR3 DNA is TGCGCCAGCAGCTTGGATCAGGAAGGCTACGAGCAGTACTTC. Its protein product is CASSLDQEGYEQYF.

The chain combines TRBV15 with TRBJ1-5; TRBD1 matches 11 bases. Germline loops: CDR1 LNHNV, CDR2 YYDKDF (reference sequence). The CDR3 is made up of 16 amino acids. V lost 6 bases and J lost 3; bases outside the gene matches: 7. CDR3 nucleotide sequence: TGTGCCACCAGTACCCGGACAGGGGGCACCAATCAGCCCCAGCATTTT. Its protein product is CATSTRTGGTNQPQHF. The entire variable domain, with the rest obtained from reference TRBV15 and TRBJ1-5, is as follows: DAMVIQNPRYQVTQFGKPVTLSCSQTLNHNVMYWYQQKSSQAPKLLFHYYDKDFNNEADTPDNFQSRRPNTSFCFLDIRSPGLGDTAMYLCATSTRTGGTNQPQHFGDGTRLSIL.

This clone was counted a few times. The rearrangement uses TRBV28 and TRBJ2-7; 7 nucleotides agree with TRBD1. The CDR3 has 15 residues. Germline values: CDR1 MDHEN, CDR2 SYDVKM. V dropped 6 bases and J dropped 5; count of bases not matched to a gene: 13. CDR3 residues: CASRPRGQPGHEQYF. As DNA, the CDR3 is TGTGCCAGCAGACCAAGGGGACAGCCCGGGCACGAGCAGTACTTC.

This clone was seen once. CDR3 residues: CASSEGSYTEAFF. As DNA, the CDR3 is TGTGCCAGCAGTGAAGGGAGTTACACTGAAGCTTTCTTT. This rearrangement joins TRBV2 to TRBJ1-1; D not certain. Germline-derived CDR1 and CDR2 are SNHLY and FYNNEI. This CDR3 contains 13 residues. V lost 1 base to trimming and J lost 3 bases, with 6 bases between them.

The sample holds a few counts of this clone. The chain employs TRBV7-9 and TRBJ2-2, with 8 bases fitting TRBD1. CDR1 is SEHNR and CDR2 is FQNEAQ in the germline V gene (reference sequence). The CDR3 sequence is 15 residues long. Germline trimming cut 6 bases from V and 0 bases from J; bases unmatched to any gene: 3. The CDR3 sequence: CASSRTGTNTGELFF. The CDR3 DNA follows: TGTGCCAGCAGTCGGACAGGGACGAACACCGGGGAGCTGTTTTTT.

The chain joins TRBV5-1 to TRBJ1-4, with TRBD1 matching over 11 bases. This CDR3 is 15 amino acids long. In germline, CDR1 is SGHRS, CDR2 YFSETQ. The J segment lost 7 bases and the V segment lost 7 bases, leaving 9 bases of the junction unmatched. CDR3 region: CASRLGTGGGEKLFF. CDR3 coding DNA: TGCGCCAGCCGACTGGGGACAGGGGGTGGTGAAAAACTGTTTTTT.

The chain employs TRBV6-5 and TRBJ1-1; 10 bases are a match to TRBD1. CDR1 MNHEY and CDR2 SVGAGI come from the germline V gene. The CDR3 runs to 15 residues. V lost 7 bases and J lost 0; bases outside the gene matches: 5. This chain's CDR3 is CASKRQGALNTEAFF. The CDR3 DNA follows: TGTGCCAGCAAGCGACAGGGGGCTTTGAACACTGAAGCTTTCTTT.

Only one count was recorded for this clone. V gene TRBV4-3 combines with J gene TRBJ1-3, with TRBD1 matching 10 bases. With V trimmed by 4 bases and J by 3 bases, 3 bases remained unmatched. CDR1 and CDR2 from the germline V gene are LGHNA and YSLEER. The CDR3 spans 15 residues. The CDR3 loop is CASSLGQGYGNTIYF. CDR3 nucleotide sequence: TGCGCCAGCAGCCTGGGACAGGGGTATGGAAACACCATATATTTT.

The chain has TRBV18 and TRBJ1-1, with 7 bases matching TRBD1. Per the germline V gene, CDR1 is KGHSH and CDR2 is LQKENI. This CDR3 spans 12 amino acids. V lost 4 bases and J lost 9; bases outside the gene matches: 5. The CDR3 protein is CASSRDREKAFF. The CDR3 DNA follows: TGTGCCAGCTCACGGGACAGAGAAAAAGCTTTCTTT.

The gene calls are TRBV11-1 and TRBJ2-7; TRBD2 matches 7 bases. V dropped 5 bases and J dropped 0; count of bases not matched to a gene: 1. Germline CDR1 is SGHAT and CDR2 is FQDESV (reference sequence). The length of the CDR3 is 13 residues. The CDR3: CASSPGGSYEQYF. The CDR3 nucleotides are TGTGCCAGCAGCCCGGGGGGCTCCTACGAGCAGTACTTC.

This chain joins TRBV18 and TRBJ2-5, with a possible D match to TRBD1 (5 bases). The CDR3 is 16 amino acids. Germline V gene data show CDR1 as KGHSH and CDR2 as LQKENI. V lost 1 base, J lost 4 bases, and 16 bases lay in between. The CDR3 loop is CASSPQQGPVGETQYF. CDR3 DNA: TGTGCCAGCTCACCACAGCAGGGTCCGGTCGGAGAGACCCAGTACTTC.

In its sample, this clone was seen a few times. V usage is TRBV11-1 and J usage is TRBJ2-1; 11 nucleotides align to TRBD2. CDR1 and CDR2 (germline): SGHAT, FQDESV (reference sequence). The CDR3 runs to 14 residues. The junction had 6 bases not matched to a gene; V was cut back by 5 bases and J by 9 bases. The CDR3 region is CASSHSGGAGEQFF. DNA for the CDR3: TGTGCCAGCAGCCATAGCGGGGGGGCAGGTGAGCAGTTCTTC. Looking up the rest from reference TRBV11-1 and TRBJ2-1 gives the full variable domain: EAEVAQSPRYKITEKSQAVAFWCDPISGHATLYWYRQILGQGPELLVQFQDESVVDDSQLPKDRFSAERLKGVDSTLKIQPAELGDSAMYLCASSHSGGAGEQFFGPGTRLTVL.

This rearrangement joins TRBV6-5 to TRBJ1-1; TRBD1 agrees at 7 bases. The CDR3 covers 13 residues. V dropped 7 bases and J dropped 4; count of bases not matched to a gene: 6. From germline, CDR1 is MNHEY and CDR2 SVGAGI. The CDR3 DNA reads TGTGCCAGCATCCCAGGGGGATCCACTGAAGCTTTCTTT. It specifies CASIPGGSTEAFF.

CDR3 in amino acids: CASNMLSSYNEQFF. CDR3 DNA sequence: TGTGCCAGCAATATGCTTAGCTCCTACAATGAGCAGTTCTTC. V and J are TRBV2 and TRBJ2-1; D unclear. The CDR3 sequence is 14 residues long. V dropped 7 bases and J dropped 0 bases, with 10 bases sitting between them. CDR1 and CDR2 (germline): SNHLY, FYNNEI.

The V gene is TRBV7-2, the J gene TRBJ1-6; possibly TRBD1 for D (6 bases). CDR1 is SGHTA and CDR2 is FQGNSA in the germline V gene. V was trimmed by 5 bases and J by 6 bases, leaving 14 bases between them. The CDR3 loop spans 15 amino acids. The CDR3 DNA follows: TGTGCCAGCAGCCCCCAGGGGACGAGTAATTCACCCCTCCACTTT. Amino acid sequence: CASSPQGTSNSPLHF.

This clone was detected only once. The chain uses TRBV5-1 and TRBJ1-4, with D perhaps TRBD1 (5 bases). The CDR3 length is 17 residues. Deletions cut 5 bases from V and 0 bases from J, with 17 bases between. Looked up from germline, CDR1 is SGHRS and CDR2 is YFSETQ. The CDR3 is CASRPPTDSATNEKLFF. DNA for the CDR3: TGCGCCAGCAGACCCCCGACAGACTCAGCAACTAATGAAAAACTGTTTTTT.

A note on this clone: Other DNA sequences in the sample encode the same CDR3. The chain recombines TRBV5-6 with TRBJ1-3; D remains unclear. Deletions cut 1 base from V and 3 bases from J, with 11 bases between. This CDR3 has 15 amino acids. Germline assignment: CDR1 SGHDT and CDR2 YYEEEE. The CDR3 nucleotides are TGTGCCAGCAGCTTGACCGGCTCGGGTGGAAACACCATATATTTT. Amino acid sequence: CASSLTGSGGNTIYF. Full variable domain (remainder filled in from reference TRBV5-6 and TRBJ1-3): DAGVTQSPTHLIKTRGQQVTLRCSPKSGHDTVSWYQQALGQGPQFIFQYYEEEERQRGNFPDRFSGHQFPNYSSELNVNALLLGDSALYLCASSLTGSGGNTIYFGEGSWLTVV.

The chain is built from TRBV12-5 and TRBJ2-7, with D possibly TRBD2 on 6 matching bases. The V and J ends lost 4 bases and 9 bases respectively, with 13 bases between them. The germline gives CDR1 LGHNT, CDR2 FRNRAP. The CDR3 runs 12 residues. CDR3 in DNA: TGTGCTAGTGGTTCCCCCCCGGAGGGGCAGTACTTC. It codes for CASGSPPEGQYF.

J is TRBJ2-3 and V is TRBV19; 13 bases fit TRBD2. The ends lost 5 bases at V and 3 bases at J; junction bases unmatched: 8. The CDR3 totals 17 residues. CDR1 is LNHDA, CDR2 SQIVND, per germline (reference sequence). CDR3 region: CASSVPGLAGLTDTQYF. The CDR3 DNA follows: TGTGCCAGTAGTGTACCGGGACTAGCGGGGTTAACAGATACGCAGTATTTT.

This chain uses TRBV10-3 with TRBJ2-3, with 10 bases fitting TRBD2. CDR3 length: 14 residues. CDR1 and CDR2 (germline): ENHRY, SYGVKD. The V segment lost 9 bases and the J segment 1 base; nucleotides outside the gene matches: 4. Here the CDR3 DNA reads TGTGCCATGGCCGGGACTAGCGGCACAGATACGCAGTATTTT. Protein: CAMAGTSGTDTQYF.

V usage is TRBV30 and J usage is TRBJ1-4; 8 nucleotides line up with TRBD1. In germline, CDR1 is GTSNPN, CDR2 SVGIG (reference sequence). Unmatched junction bases numbered 8, after V lost 3 bases and J lost 8 bases. The CDR3 extends over 14 amino acids. The CDR3 is CAWSRTGKGEKLFF. As DNA, the CDR3 is TGTGCCTGGAGCCGGACAGGGAAGGGGGAAAAACTGTTTTTT.

V and J are TRBV10-3 and TRBJ1-2; TRBD1 is a possible D gene (6 bases). This CDR3 contains 14 residues. The V end lost 3 bases, the J end lost 2 bases, and 10 bases lay between the germline ends. CDR1 and CDR2 (germline): ENHRY, SYGVKD. CDR3 DNA sequence: TGTGCCATCAGTGATGGTCAGGGGAACTATGGCTACACCTTC. It codes for CAISDGQGNYGYTF.

A remark on this clone: Other nucleotide sequences from this sample produce the same CDR3. This chain's CDR3 is CASSSPGGGTDTQYF. The CDR3 DNA is TGTGCCAGCAGTTCCCCGGGGGGCGGCACAGATACGCAGTATTTT. The V call is TRBV28, the J call TRBJ2-3; possible D gene TRBD2, 7 bases. In germline, CDR1 is MDHEN, CDR2 SYDVKM. V was pared by 4 bases and J by 1 base, with 12 bases between. This CDR3 has 15 residues.

The rearrangement uses TRBV15 and TRBJ2-5, with D perhaps matching TRBD1 (5 bases). The length of the CDR3 is 14 residues. The V gene's germline CDR1 is LNHNV and CDR2 YYDKDF (reference sequence). Trimming cost V 1 base and J 2 bases, with 8 bases left between them. The CDR3 bases are TGTGCCACCAGCAGAGGACAGAAGCAAGAGACCCAGTACTTC. Protein sequence: CATSRGQKQETQYF.

The gene calls are TRBV7-2 and TRBJ1-2; TRBD1 matches at 8 bases. The ends lost 0 bases at V and 4 bases at J; junction bases unmatched: 7. The CDR3 is made up of 16 amino acids. Germline V gene lookup returns CDR1 SGHTA and CDR2 FQGNSA. As DNA, the CDR3 is TGTGCCAGCAGCTTAGCCCCAGGGGGCGGTCTCTATGGCTACACCTTC. It encodes CASSLAPGGGLYGYTF.